The rows below give T cell receptor beta chains drawn from one sample of a study of blood T cell repertoires in COVID-19. Here immunoSEQ multiplex PCR was the method, and the copy in TCRdb shows in-frame clones only, minus some. The sample contains around 140,000 clones, around 80% of which appear only once. Source material: peripheral blood. The receptors here all came from a woman of 80 years or more with active or convalescent COVID-19. The CDR3 runs from the conserved cysteine through the conserved F or W. A D gene is named only where the DNA matches it firmly. Rows may omit the clone size; those that give it use once, few, many or a size class.

size,D,V,J,DNA,CDR3
.,TRBD1,TRBV12-5,TRBJ1-5,TGTGCTAGTGGCTCGGGACAGCCCAATCAGCCCCAGCATTTT,CASGSGQPNQPQHF
.,.,TRBV6-2/TRBV6-3,TRBJ2-5,TGTGCCAGCAGTACCCGGGACTCCACGTGGGAGACCCAGTACTTC,CASSTRDSTWETQYF
.,.,TRBV6-2/TRBV6-3,TRBJ1-6,TGTGCCAGCAGTTTAGACTATACTTCACCCCTCCACTTT,CASSLDYTSPLHF
.,TRBD2,TRBV11-1,TRBJ2-2,TGTGCCAGCAGCTTAGTGGCTAGCGGGGTAACCGGGGAGCTGTTTTTT,CASSLVASGVTGELFF
few,.,TRBV5-1,TRBJ1-2,TGCGCCAGCAGCTTGGTAGCAGGGACTAACTATGGCTACACCTTC,CASSLVAGTNYGYTF
once,.,TRBV30,TRBJ1-1,TGTGCCTGGGGACTATCGTTCTACACTGAAGCTTTCTTT,CAWGLSFYTEAFF
once,TRBD1,TRBV11-2,TRBJ1-1,TGTGCCAGCAGCTTAACAGGGGGCACTGAAGCTTTCTTT,CASSLTGGTEAFF
once,TRBD1,TRBV19,TRBJ2-7,TGTGCCAGTAGTATAGGACAGGGGGTTTTTTACGAGCAGTACTTC,CASSIGQGVFYEQYF
.,.,TRBV11-2,TRBJ2-1,TGTGCCAGCAGCCTTCGGCGGTACAATGAGCAGTTCTTC,CASSLRRYNEQFF
.,TRBD1,TRBV14,TRBJ2-3,TGTGCCAGCAGCCAACCCGGGACAGGAGGATCAACGCAGTATTTT,CASSQPGTGGSTQYF
.,.,TRBV21-1,TRBJ1-1,TGTGCCAGCAGCCCCCAAGGTGGGGGGAGGATTAACACTGAAGCTTTCTTT,CASSPQGGGRINTEAFF
.,.,TRBV10-1,TRBJ2-3,TGCGCCAGCAGTGAAAAACGCGCCGGGACTCCCTGGGGCACAGATACGCAGTATTTT,CASSEKRAGTPWGTDTQYF
.,TRBD2,TRBV7-2,TRBJ2-1,TGTGCCAGCAGCTTAGATCCAGCGGGGGAGCAGTTCTTC,CASSLDPAGEQFF
few,.,TRBV12-3/TRBV12-4,TRBJ2-1,TGTGCCAGCAGTTATTCGGTCCACAATGAGCAGTTCTTC,CASSYSVHNEQFF